This T cell receptor (beta chain) is from a study of T cell therapy after organ transplantation. About the study: Therapy products were autologous CMV-specific T cells, peptide-expanded for about two weeks. Up to 6 doses were given at 2-week intervals. About 20% of the ten patients were classed as nonresponders. Study-level results: Antirejection and antiviral medication effects could not be assessed.

Points on this clone: What it recognizes is unknown.

The assay was immunoSEQ multiplex PCR, and TCRdb's table has in-frame clones only and misses some. The sample holds around 50,000 clones, around 93% seen once. V dropped 3 bases and J dropped 2 bases, with 11 bases sitting between them. CDR3 length: 14 residues. CDR1 is MNHEY and CDR2 is SVGAGI in the germline V gene. This chain uses TRBV6-5 with TRBJ2-7, with D possibly TRBD2 on 7 matching bases. The sequences come from CD8+ T cells from blood, collected before autologous CMV-specific T cell therapy. The sequence was collected from a human patient who had received a solid organ transplant and had CMV disease. CDR3 DNA: TGTGCCAGCAGTTATATCGGGGGGCCCTACGAGCAGTACTTC. It codes for CASSYIGGPYEQYF.